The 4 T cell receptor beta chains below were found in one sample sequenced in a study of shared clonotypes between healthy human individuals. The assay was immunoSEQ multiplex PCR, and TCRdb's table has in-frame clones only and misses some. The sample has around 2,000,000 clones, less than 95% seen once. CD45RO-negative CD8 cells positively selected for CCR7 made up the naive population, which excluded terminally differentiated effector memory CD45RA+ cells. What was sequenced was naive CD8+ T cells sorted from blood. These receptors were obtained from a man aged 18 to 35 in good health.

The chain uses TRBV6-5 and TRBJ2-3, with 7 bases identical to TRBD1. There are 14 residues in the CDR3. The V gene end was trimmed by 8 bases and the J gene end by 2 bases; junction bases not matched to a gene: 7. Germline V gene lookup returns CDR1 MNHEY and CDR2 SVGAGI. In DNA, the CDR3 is TGTGCCAGCTCTGGGACAGAACACACAGATACGCAGTATTTT. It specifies CASSGTEHTDTQYF.

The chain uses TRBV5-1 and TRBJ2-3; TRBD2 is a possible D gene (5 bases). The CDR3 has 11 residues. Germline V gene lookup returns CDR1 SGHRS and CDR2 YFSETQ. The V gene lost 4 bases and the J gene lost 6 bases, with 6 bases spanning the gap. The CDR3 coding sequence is TGCGCCAGCAGCAGCGGCGATACGCAGTATTTT. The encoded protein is CASSSGDTQYF.

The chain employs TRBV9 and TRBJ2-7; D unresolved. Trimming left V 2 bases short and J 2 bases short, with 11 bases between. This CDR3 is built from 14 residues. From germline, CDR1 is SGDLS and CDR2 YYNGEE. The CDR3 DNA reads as TGTGCCAGCAGCGTCGGTTCTGACCCCTACGAGCAGTACTTC. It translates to CASSVGSDPYEQYF. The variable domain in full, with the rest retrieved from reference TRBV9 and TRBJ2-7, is DSGVTQTPKHLITATGQRVTLRCSPRSGDLSVYWYQQSLDQGLQFLIQYYNGEERAKGNILERFSAQQFPDLHSELNLSSLELGDSALYFCASSVGSDPYEQYFGPGTRLTVT.

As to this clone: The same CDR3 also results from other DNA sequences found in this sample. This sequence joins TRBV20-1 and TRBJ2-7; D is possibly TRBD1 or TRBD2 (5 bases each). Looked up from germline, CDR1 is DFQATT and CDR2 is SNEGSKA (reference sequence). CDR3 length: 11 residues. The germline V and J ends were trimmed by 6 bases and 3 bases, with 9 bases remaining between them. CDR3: CSARDGYEQYF. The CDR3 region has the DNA TGCAGTGCCCGGGACGGCTACGAGCAGTACTTC.